This TCR beta chain appears in the sequencing data of a study of T cell changes during pregnancy in multiple sclerosis. Repertoires were generated with immunoSEQ multiplex PCR, while TCRdb's copy carries only in-frame clones and drops some. The sample records 110,000 or so clones, 85% to 95% being singletons. Germline CDR1 is SGHRS and CDR2 is YFSETQ. The CDR3 spans 16 residues. With 0 bases clipped from V and 3 bases from J, the junction kept 5 bases outside the gene matches. The sample consisted of peripheral blood, taken before pregnancy. The rearrangement links TRBV5-1 to TRBJ1-4, with TRBD1 matching 7 bases. The clonotype was recovered from a female donor with multiple sclerosis, enrolled in a pregnancy study. CDR3 in amino acids: CASSLAGQGANEKLFF. CDR3 sequence (DNA): TGCGCCAGCAGCTTGGCCGGGCAGGGGGCTAATGAAAAACTGTTTTTT.